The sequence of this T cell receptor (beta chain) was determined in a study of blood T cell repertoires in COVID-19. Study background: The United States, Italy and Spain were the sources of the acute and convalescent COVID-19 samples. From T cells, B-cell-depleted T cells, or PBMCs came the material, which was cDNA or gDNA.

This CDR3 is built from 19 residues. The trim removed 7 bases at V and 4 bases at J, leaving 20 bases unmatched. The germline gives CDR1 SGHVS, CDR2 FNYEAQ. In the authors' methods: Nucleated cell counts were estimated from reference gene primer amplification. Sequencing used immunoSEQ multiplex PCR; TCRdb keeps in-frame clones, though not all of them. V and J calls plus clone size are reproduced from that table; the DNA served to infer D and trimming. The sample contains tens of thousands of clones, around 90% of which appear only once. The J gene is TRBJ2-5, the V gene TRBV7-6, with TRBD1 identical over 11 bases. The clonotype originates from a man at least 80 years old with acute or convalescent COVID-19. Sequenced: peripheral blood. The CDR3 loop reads CASTSRTGGGGRIGETQYF. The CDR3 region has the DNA TGTGCCAGCACCTCCCGGACAGGGGGCGGCGGGAGAATTGGAGAGACCCAGTACTTC.